Each of the 27 T cell receptor beta chains below was sequenced from the same sample in a study of OX40 agonist ivuxolimab in advanced cancers. Using immunoSEQ multiplex PCR, the repertoire was profiled, and TCRdb retains in-frame clones only, with some absent. The data contain over 55,000 clones, under 90% of them singletons. Sequences were derived from CD4+ or CD8+ T cells sorted from blood, sampled in a trial of the OX40 agonist ivuxolimab. These receptors were obtained from an adult with an advanced solid tumor such as melanoma, head and neck, liver or kidney cancer.

The chain employs TRBV9 and TRBJ2-7; no firm D call. This CDR3 has 15 amino acids. Trimming shortened V by 0 bases and J by 2 bases, and 12 bases separated the two germline ends. The germline CDR1 and CDR2 sequences are SGDLS and YYNGEE. The DNA for the CDR3 is TGTGCCAGCAGCGTAGGTGATGAGGCCGCCTACGAGCAGTACTTC. Translation: CASSVGDEAAYEQYF.

The rearrangement uses TRBV30 and TRBJ1-1, with D perhaps TRBD1 (5 bases). The CDR3 is 16 amino acids. The V gene lost 3 bases and the J gene lost 5 bases, with 22 bases spanning the gap. Germline V gene data show CDR1 as GTSNPN and CDR2 as SVGIG (reference sequence). The CDR3, as DNA: TGTGCCTGGAGCGCTTTTGGGAGTTTGGGGGTAACTGAAGCTTTCTTT. Encoded protein: CAWSAFGSLGVTEAFF.

This chain uses TRBV6-5 with TRBJ2-2; 8 bases map to TRBD1. CDR3 length: 15 residues. V shed 7 bases, J shed 4 bases, and the junction held 8 bases outside the gene matches. Germline CDR1 MNHEY, CDR2 SVGAGI. The CDR3 sequence is CASTFQGASTGELFF. The CDR3 DNA reads as TGTGCCAGCACCTTTCAGGGGGCGAGCACCGGGGAGCTGTTTTTT.

V usage is TRBV9 and J usage is TRBJ2-3; a possible D gene is TRBD2 (5 bases). Germline CDR1 is SGDLS and CDR2 is YYNGEE. The CDR3 has 13 residues. The ends were cut back, 3 bases at V and 5 bases at J, with 10 bases in the middle. The CDR3 DNA reads as TGTGCCAGCAGCGCCTGGGAGCGAGATACGCAGTATTTT. Its protein product is CASSAWERDTQYF.

The chain has TRBV18 and TRBJ1-2, with D possibly being TRBD1 (5 bases). The CDR3 contains 13 residues. V dropped 6 bases and J dropped 1 base, with 9 bases sitting between them. Germline CDR1 is KGHSH and CDR2 is LQKENI. In DNA form, the CDR3 reads TGTGCCAGCTCCCCAGGGTTTAACTATGGCTACACCTTC. This encodes CASSPGFNYGYTF.

V usage is TRBV6-6 and J usage is TRBJ1-5; D gene unclear. V shed 7 bases and J shed 13 bases, with 20 bases lying between them. The germline gives CDR1 MNHNY, CDR2 SVGAGI (reference sequence). The CDR3 runs 13 residues. The CDR3 DNA reads TGTGCCAGCACTACACTCGGTACACTGTATCAGCATTTT. Its protein is CASTTLGTLYQHF.

The chain has TRBV5-6 and TRBJ1-3; 7 positions match TRBD1. The CDR3 totals 13 residues. Germline assignment: CDR1 SGHDT and CDR2 YYEEEE. V gave up 4 bases and J gave up 7 bases; unmatched junction bases: 5. The CDR3 bases are TGTGCCAGCAGCCAGGGACAGCGGAACACCATATATTTT. Protein sequence: CASSQGQRNTIYF.

V gene TRBV5-4 combines with J gene TRBJ2-3, with D hard to call. Trimming pared 5 bases from V and 1 base from J, leaving 5 bases between. The CDR3 extends over 12 amino acids. CDR1 is SGHNT, CDR2 YYREEE, per germline (reference sequence). The CDR3 sequence: CASSLRTDTQYF. In DNA form, the CDR3 reads TGTGCCAGCAGTTTGCGCACAGATACGCAGTATTTT. The full variable domain, rest sourced from reference TRBV5-4 and TRBJ2-3, is ETGVTQSPTHLIKTRGQQVTLRCSSQSGHNTVSWYQQALGQGPQFIFQYYREEENGRGNFPPRFSGLQFPNYSSELNVNALELDDSALYLCASSLRTDTQYFGPGTRLTVL.

V gene TRBV7-9 combines with J gene TRBJ2-3, with D possibly being TRBD1 or TRBD2 (5 bases each). Trimming shortened V by 5 bases and J by 2 bases, and 14 bases separated the two germline ends. CDR3 length equals 15 residues. Germline V gene sequence: CDR1 SEHNR, CDR2 FQNEAQ (reference sequence). The CDR3 nucleotides read TGTGCCAGCAGCCCAAGGGACGGTTACACAGATACGCAGTATTTT. This sequence encodes CASSPRDGYTDTQYF.

CDR3 sequence: CSVHPGQWTINYGYTF. The CDR3, as DNA: TGCAGCGTTCACCCGGGACAGTGGACTATTAACTATGGCTACACCTTC. The gene calls are TRBV29-1 and TRBJ1-2; TRBD1 matches 7 bases. Germline V gene data show CDR1 as SQVTM and CDR2 as ANQGSEA. Trimming at V came to 5 bases and at J to 1 base, leaving 13 bases not matched to a gene. The CDR3 runs to 16 residues.

The rearrangement joins TRBV7-8 to TRBJ2-7; D gene ambiguous. The V gene's germline CDR1 is SGHVS and CDR2 FQNEAQ. Trimming removed 5 bases from V and 1 base from J, with 3 bases in between. CDR3 size: 11 residues. CDR3 region: CASSISYEQYF. Here the CDR3 DNA reads TGTGCCAGCAGCATATCCTACGAGCAGTACTTC. The variable domain in full, with the rest retrieved from reference TRBV7-8 and TRBJ2-7, is GAGVSQSPRYKVAKRGQDVALRCDPISGHVSLFWYQQALGQGPEFLTYFQNEAQLDKSGLPSDRFFAERPEGSVSTLKIQRTQQEDSAVYLCASSISYEQYFGPGTRLTVT.

The CDR3 coding sequence is TGTGCCTGGAGTTATACAGGGGGGACTTCACCCCTCCACTTT. It translates to CAWSYTGGTSPLHF. The rearrangement joins TRBV30 to TRBJ1-6; 8 positions match TRBD1. Germline CDR1 reads GTSNPN; CDR2 reads SVGIG (reference sequence). Germline trimming cut 2 bases from V and 9 bases from J; bases unmatched to any gene: 6. CDR3 length: 14 residues. The variable domain in full, completed from reference TRBV30 and TRBJ1-6, reads SQTIHQWPATLVQPVGSPLSLECTVEGTSNPNLYWYRQAAGRGLQLLFYSVGIGQISSEVPQNLSASRPQDRQFILSSKKLLLSDSGFYLCAWSYTGGTSPLHFGNGTRLTVT.

This chain links TRBV6-6 with TRBJ2-3; no firm D call. The germline CDR1 and CDR2 sequences are MNHNY and SVGAGI (reference sequence). CDR3 size: 15 residues. Trimming took off 7 bases at V and 6 bases at J, with 20 bases between the two ends. The CDR3 protein is CASNPPPGRRDTQYF. CDR3 sequence (DNA): TGTGCCAGCAACCCGCCCCCCGGCCGCCGGGATACGCAGTATTTT.

This clone showed up just a few times. The rearrangement uses TRBV4-2 and TRBJ2-7, with 11 bases fitting TRBD2. Germline CDR1 is LGHNA and CDR2 is YNFKEQ. The CDR3 covers 15 residues. The junction had 4 bases not matched to a gene; V was cut back by 1 base and J by 5 bases. The CDR3 nucleotides are TGTGCCAGCAGCCAAGGCACTAGCGGGAGTAACGAGCAGTACTTC. Protein sequence: CASSQGTSGSNEQYF.

This chain joins TRBV7-2 and TRBJ2-5; 8 bases are shared with TRBD1. The CDR3 length is 16 residues. V lost 1 base, J lost 2 bases, and 6 bases stayed unmatched. CDR1 and CDR2 (germline): SGHTA, FQGNSA. The CDR3 here is CASSLVGTGGQETQYF. In nucleotides, the CDR3 is TGTGCCAGCAGCTTAGTAGGAACAGGGGGACAAGAGACCCAGTACTTC.

For the CDR3, the DNA is TGTGCCAGCAGTTACCAGGGACAGGGGGCTAAGGAGCAGTTCTTC. Residues: CASSYQGQGAKEQFF. The rearrangement uses TRBV6-5 and TRBJ2-1; 12 positions match TRBD1. J gave up 10 bases and V 2 bases, and 6 bases lay outside the gene matches. Per the germline V gene, CDR1 is MNHEY and CDR2 is SVGAGI. The CDR3 is 15 amino acids.

The genes are TRBV11-3 and TRBJ2-7; D gene unclear. V was shortened by 5 bases and J by 0 bases, with 8 bases between the two germline ends. There are 13 residues in the CDR3. Germline V gene lookup returns CDR1 SGHNT and CDR2 YENEEA. CDR3 DNA: TGTGCCAGCAGCCTCGGGTTCTCCTACGAGCAGTACTTC. Its translation is CASSLGFSYEQYF. The full variable domain, in which reference TRBV11-3 and TRBJ2-7 provide the parts outside the CDR3, is EAGVVQSPRYKIIEKKQPVAFWCNPISGHNTLYWYLQNLGQGPELLIRYENEEAVDDSQLPKDRFSAERLKGVDSTLKIQPAELGDSAVYLCASSLGFSYEQYFGPGTRLTVT.

The J gene is TRBJ2-2, the V gene TRBV7-2; 11 bases agree with TRBD2. This CDR3 has 15 residues. Trimming took 3 bases from V and 5 from J; bases not matched to a gene: 2. CDR1 and CDR2 (germline): SGHTA, FQGNSA. The CDR3 loop reads CASSLGLAETGELFF. CDR3 nucleotide sequence: TGTGCCAGCAGCTTGGGACTAGCGGAGACCGGGGAGCTGTTTTTT.

This clone was seen only a few times. The chain recombines TRBV18 with TRBJ2-7; weak D call: TRBD2 (6 bases). The CDR3 totals 15 residues. The germline V gene encodes CDR1 KGHSH and CDR2 LQKENI. With 3 bases removed from V and 2 bases from J, the gap between germline ends came to 14 bases. CDR3 bases: TGTGCCAGCTCACCCCCCGGGACTTTCGCCTACGAGCAGTACTTC. Translating gives CASSPPGTFAYEQYF. The full variable domain, rest sourced from reference TRBV18 and TRBJ2-7, is NAGVMQNPRHLVRRRGQEARLRCSPMKGHSHVYWYRQLPEEGLKFMVYLQKENIIDESGMPKERFSAEFPKEGPSILRIQQVVRGDSAAYFCASSPPGTFAYEQYFGPGTRLTVT.

The chain couples TRBV19 to TRBJ1-5; 7 bases are a match to TRBD1. In germline, CDR1 is LNHDA, CDR2 SQIVND (reference sequence). V lost 6 bases and J lost 0; bases outside the gene matches: 5. The CDR3 contains 15 residues. CDR3 in amino acids: CASSQGGHSNQPQHF. CDR3 coding DNA: TGTGCCAGTAGCCAGGGGGGCCATAGCAATCAGCCCCAGCATTTT.

The chain links TRBV29-1 to TRBJ2-1; TRBD1 might be the D (5 bases). V gave up 3 bases and J gave up 4 bases, with 7 bases separating them. Per the germline V gene, CDR1 is SQVTM and CDR2 is ANQGSEA. The CDR3 has 12 amino acids. The CDR3, as DNA: TGCAGCGTTGATAGGGGATACAATGAGCAGTTCTTC. The encoded protein is CSVDRGYNEQFF.

This sequence joins TRBV18 and TRBJ2-7; perhaps TRBD1 as D (5 bases). The germline V and J ends were trimmed by 1 base and 2 bases, with 9 bases remaining between them. The CDR3 extends over 14 amino acids. Germline CDR1 and CDR2: KGHSH and LQKENI. The CDR3 DNA reads TGTGCCAGCTCACCACAACAGGAGACCTACGAGCAGTACTTC. This encodes CASSPQQETYEQYF.

The genes are TRBV6-5 and TRBJ2-7; D uncertain. V was shortened by 2 bases and J by 0 bases, with 14 bases between the two germline ends. The germline V gene encodes CDR1 MNHEY and CDR2 SVGAGI. The CDR3 runs to 16 residues. CDR3 bases: TGTGCCAGCAGTTACAAATTCCTTCCGAGCTCCTACGAGCAGTACTTC. Translation: CASSYKFLPSSYEQYF.

The chain has TRBV7-3 and TRBJ2-6; unclear D gene. Deletions cut 5 bases from V and 0 bases from J, with 5 bases between. Germline V gene data show CDR1 as SGHTA and CDR2 as FQGTGA. The length of the CDR3 is 14 residues. The CDR3 region has the DNA TGTGCCAGCAGCCCGTCCTCTGGGGCCAACGTCCTGACTTTC. This translates into CASSPSSGANVLTF.

V usage is TRBV10-3 and J usage is TRBJ1-3; no firm D call. Germline CDR1 reads ENHRY; CDR2 reads SYGVKD. This CDR3 has 14 residues. Trimming pared 0 bases from V and 6 bases from J, leaving 9 bases between. CDR3 bases: TGTGCCATCAGTGAGTCGGATGTTGAAAACACCATATATTTT. It translates to CAISESDVENTIYF.

V is TRBV20-1 and J is TRBJ1-2; maybe TRBD1 (5 bases). The germline V gene encodes CDR1 DFQATT and CDR2 SNEGSKA (reference sequence). The CDR3 has 11 residues. V shed 7 bases and J shed 4 bases, with 10 bases lying between them. The CDR3 sequence is CSVAGSYGYTF. In nucleotides, the CDR3 is TGCAGTGTGGCAGGGTCCTATGGCTACACCTTC.

V and J are TRBV7-9 and TRBJ2-3, with D tentatively TRBD1 (5 bases). V dropped 1 base and J dropped 6 bases, with 11 bases sitting between them. This CDR3 has 14 residues. Germline V CDR1 and CDR2: SEHNR, FQNEAQ (reference sequence). CDR3 DNA sequence: TGTGCCAGCAGCTTAGAGCCCTCAGGGGATACGCAGTATTTT. Its protein product is CASSLEPSGDTQYF.